This T cell receptor beta chain was observed in a study of blood T cell repertoires in COVID-19. Overall study: Samples of COVID-19 (acute and convalescent) were obtained from the United States, Italy and Spain. Nucleic acid was either cDNA or gDNA, and it came from T cells, B-cell-depleted T cells, or PBMCs.

Authors' processing steps: Amplification of reference gene primers provided the estimated nucleated cell counts. Sequenced by immunoSEQ multiplex PCR; TCRdb stores in-frame clones only, minus some. That table furnishes V, J and clone size, whereas the DNA furnished D and trimming. The sample has some 85,000 clones, 75% to 85% seen once. The V segment lost 0 bases and the J segment 3 bases; nucleotides outside the gene matches: 6. CDR1 SGHRS and CDR2 YFSETQ come from the germline V gene. The CDR3 sequence is 16 residues long. The sequence was obtained from an elderly woman with acute or convalescent COVID-19. Sequencing was performed on peripheral blood. V gene TRBV5-1 combines with J gene TRBJ2-5; 9 positions agree with TRBD1. As DNA, the CDR3 is TGCGCCAGCAGCTTGGACAGGGGGCCCTGGGAAGAGACCCAGTACTTC. Its translation is CASSLDRGPWEETQYF. Filled out from reference TRBV5-1 and TRBJ2-5, the complete variable domain reads KAGVTQTPRYLIKTRGQQVTLSCSPISGHRSVSWYQQTPGQGLQFLFEYFSETQRNKGNFPGRFSGRQFSNSRSEMNVSTLELGDSALYLCASSLDRGPWEETQYFGPGTRLLVL.